What follows is one T cell receptor (beta chain) and its context. Its antigen is as yet unknown. This entry belongs to a study of identical twins. Study outcomes and limitations: Those out-of-frame alpha sequences shared by twins showed an excess of low generation probability. Twins' excess sharing was less marked for out-of-frame beta sequences.

The CDR3 consists of 14 residues. From germline, CDR1 is SGHAT and CDR2 FQNNGV. The J segment lost 5 bases and the V segment lost 0 bases, leaving 2 bases of the junction unmatched. TCRdb analysed the 5' RACE reads with MiXCR anew, one entry per CDR3 protein. Of over 200,000 distinct CDR3 sequences in the sample, under 8.5% were seen once. The same data also contributed to another study, on T cells expressing NK-cell markers. Turning to that study: Of the CD8+ T cell pool in about 6 donors, roughly 1.0-7.5% was accounted for by dominant NKG2C+ clonotypes. These clonotypes also led the CD3+CD56-NKG2C+ fraction in four donors.

The receptor was isolated from a young woman in good health. The chain links TRBV11-2 to TRBJ2-5; 8 bases match TRBD2. Sequences were obtained from CD8+ T cells sorted from blood. The DNA for the CDR3 is TGTGCCAGCAGCTTAGAAGCGGGAGCGGAGACCCAGTACTTC. Translated, it gives CASSLEAGAETQYF.